The clone carrying this TCR beta chain appeared many times. Antigen: not known. Notes on the study in general: The TCR gene usage of tumor memory CD4+ T cells clustered together with blood and lymph node memory CD4+ cells and with lymph node naive CD4+ cells. Tumor-infiltrating Treg TCR alpha and beta sequences overlapped most with tumor naive CD4+ T cells, then blood naive.

Treg sorting used a CD4+CD25+CD127-/low gate. Semi-nested PCR with Nested Universal Primer A followed constant-region reverse priming of full-length variable regions. TCRdb passed the 5' RACE reads through MiXCR, listing each CDR3 protein once. The sample holds 50,000 to 60,000 distinct CDR3 sequences, around 20% seen once. This sequence originates from a female donor with breast cancer. Source material: tumor-infiltrating Tregs sorted from the breast tumor.

The CDR3 sequence: CASSAKSRPGETQYF. The CDR3 region has the DNA TGTGCCAGCAGCGCCAAAAGTAGGCCCGGGGAGACCCAGTACTTC. V usage is TRBV6-2 or TRBV6-3 and J usage is TRBJ2-5; D not certain. The CDR3 is 15 residues long. Trimming pared 6 bases from V and 5 bases from J, leaving 19 bases between. Germline assignment: CDR1 MNHEY and CDR2 SVGEGT.